The TCR beta chain under discussion was sequenced for a study of shared clonotypes between healthy human individuals. V lost 4 bases to trimming and J lost 1 base; unmatched junction nucleotides: 3. The germline CDR1 and CDR2 sequences are SGHVS and FQNEAQ. The CDR3 has 15 amino acids. Naivety among CD8 cells was defined by CD45RO negativity and positive CCR7 selection, thereby excluding terminally differentiated effector memory CD45RA+ cells. Sequenced by immunoSEQ multiplex PCR; TCRdb stores in-frame clones only, minus some. The sample includes about 2.2 million clones, under 95% of them seen just once.

The chain is built from TRBV7-8 and TRBJ2-1; 8 nucleotides agree with TRBD2. The clonotype was recovered from a young man in good health. Some clones in this sample may be carry-over from other donors' samples. Sequenced input: naive CD8+ T cells from PBMCs. The CDR3 sequence is CASSWERGSYNEQFF. The CDR3 coding sequence is TGTGCCAGCAGCTGGGAGCGGGGGTCCTACAATGAGCAGTTCTTC.